Below, 30 T cell receptor beta chains from the same sample are listed, as sequenced in a study of patients and donors after allogeneic stem cell transplantation. TCRdb called the RT-PCR reads again in MiXCR, with one record for every CDR3 protein. The sample records about a million distinct CDR3 sequences, under 20% being singletons. The sample consisted of blood, either unsorted or a sorted T cell fraction (not recorded which). Every receptor here comes from a human donor who was either an allogeneic HSCT recipient or a stem cell or donor lymphocyte infusion donor (not recorded which). It is not recorded whose cells these are; they may come from a transplant donor.

V and J are TRBV6-5 and TRBJ1-6; 7 nucleotides agree with TRBD1. Per the germline V gene, CDR1 is MNHEY and CDR2 is SVGAGI. The CDR3 is 17 amino acids. Trimming removed 3 bases from V and 7 bases from J; junction bases left unmatched: 12. For the CDR3, the DNA is TGTGCCAGCAGTTATGGATTTTTGGACAGGAGCAATTCACCCCTCCACTTT. Translated: CASSYGFLDRSNSPLHF.

This clonotype was seen a few times. The gene calls are TRBV4-3 and TRBJ2-4; D is unclear. The CDR3 has 16 residues. V shed 0 bases and J shed 0 bases, with 9 bases lying between them. Germline CDR1 and CDR2: LGHNA and YSLEER. The CDR3 loop is CASSQDRTVAKNIQYF. The CDR3 region has the DNA TGCGCCAGCAGCCAAGATCGGACGGTAGCCAAAAACATTCAGTACTTC.

This clonotype was found many times. This chain uses TRBV4-2 with TRBJ1-3; no reliable D call. Trimming shortened V by 0 bases and J by 3 bases, and 12 bases separated the two germline ends. This CDR3 region has 16 residues. Germline V gene data show CDR1 as LGHNA and CDR2 as YNFKEQ. CDR3 nucleotides: TGTGCCAGCAGCCAAGATCTCCCAGTTGTTGGAAACACCATATATTTT. This sequence encodes CASSQDLPVVGNTIYF.

The chain carries TRBV10-2 and TRBJ1-1; D might be TRBD1 (6 bases). CDR1 WSHSY and CDR2 SAAADI come from the germline V gene. V lost 2 bases to trimming and J lost 6 bases, with 10 bases between them. The CDR3 has 13 amino acids. CDR3 nucleotide sequence: TGCGCCAGCAGTGAGACAGGGAGGTCTGAAGCTTTCTTT. This codes for CASSETGRSEAFF.

Of note for this clonotype: One end of the junction does not line up with germline, which may come from a read error. The V call is TRBV6-5, the J call TRBJ2-5, with a tentative D call TRBD1 (5 bases). CDR3 length: 15 amino acids. The germline CDR1 and CDR2 sequences are MNHEY and SVGAGI. The CDR3, as DNA: TGTGCCAGCAGTCACTCTCAGGGCAACGGCAAGACCCAGTACTTC. Protein: CASSHSQGNGKTQYF.

In this sample, this clonotype turned up a few times. The chain employs TRBV28 and TRBJ1-1, with D maybe TRBD1 (6 bases). V was pared by 5 bases and J by 1 base, with 14 bases between. CDR1 MDHEN and CDR2 SYDVKM come from the germline V gene. The CDR3 is made up of 15 amino acids. This CDR3 reads CASSGGGLGNTEAFF. The DNA of the CDR3 is TGTGCCAGCAGTGGGGGGGGCCTCGGGAACACTGAAGCTTTCTTT.

The V call is TRBV7-2, the J call TRBJ1-5; no clear D gene. The CDR3 has 17 amino acids. Germline-derived CDR1 and CDR2 are SGHTA and FQGNSA. V was trimmed by 2 bases and J by 4 bases, leaving 18 bases between them. CDR3 sequence: CASSLWARPSFNQPQHF. CDR3 sequence (DNA): TGTGCCAGCAGCTTATGGGCCAGGCCGAGCTTTAATCAGCCCCAGCATTTT.

The V gene is TRBV7-9, the J gene TRBJ2-1; possibly TRBD2 for D (6 bases). Germline V gene lookup returns CDR1 SEHNR and CDR2 FQNEAQ (reference sequence). The ends were cut back, 1 base at V and 7 bases at J, with 11 bases in the middle. This CDR3 has 14 residues. CDR3 in DNA: TGTGCCAGCAGCTTAGTAGCCGGGAGTAATGAGCAGTTCTTC. Protein: CASSLVAGSNEQFF.

The CDR3 region is CSVVRRGRYDTEAFF. Here the CDR3 DNA reads TGCAGCGTTGTGCGCAGGGGACGCTATGACACTGAAGCTTTCTTT. The gene calls are TRBV29-1 and TRBJ1-1; the D gene is possibly TRBD1 (6 bases). CDR1 is SQVTM and CDR2 is ANQGSEA in the germline V gene. Trimming pared 4 bases from V and 3 bases from J, leaving 18 bases between. CDR3 length: 15 amino acids.

This clonotype was seen more than once but under ten times. The rearrangement uses TRBV9 and TRBJ2-2; 7 bases agree with TRBD1. Germline CDR1 SGDLS, CDR2 YYNGEE. The CDR3 has 15 residues. V gave up 5 bases and J gave up 1 base; unmatched junction bases: 5. CDR3 residues: CASRGAGGNTGELFF. The CDR3 bases are TGTGCCAGCAGGGGGGCAGGGGGGAACACCGGGGAGCTGTTTTTT.

This clonotype was seen only a few times. V gene TRBV20-1 combines with J gene TRBJ1-1; no definite D call. This CDR3 region has 14 residues. Germline V CDR1 and CDR2: DFQATT, SNEGSKA (reference sequence). The ends were cut back, 1 base at V and 2 bases at J, with 11 bases in the middle. The CDR3 bases are TGCAGTGCTAGAGGCGGTTCCGGAAACACTGAAGCTTTCTTT. Its translation: CSARGGSGNTEAFF.

The chain carries TRBV20-1 and TRBJ2-5; TRBD1 aligns across 9 bases. V shed 6 bases and J 4 bases; nucleotides not matched to a gene: 9. The CDR3 runs to 14 residues. Germline CDR1 and CDR2: DFQATT and SNEGSKA (reference sequence). The CDR3 is CSATGQGQGETQYF. The CDR3 bases are TGCAGTGCGACTGGACAGGGGCAGGGAGAGACCCAGTACTTC.

The genes are TRBV30 and TRBJ2-7; TRBD1 is a possible D gene (6 bases). The CDR3 runs 14 residues. The V and J ends lost 3 bases and 0 bases respectively, with 12 bases between them. Germline V lookup: CDR1 GTSNPN, CDR2 SVGIG (reference sequence). The CDR3 DNA sequence: TGTGCCTGGAGCCGAACAGGGATCTCCTACGAGCAGTACTTC. Translated: CAWSRTGISYEQYF.

V and J are TRBV2 and TRBJ2-1, with D hard to call. The CDR3 has 13 amino acids. Germline V gene lookup returns CDR1 SNHLY and CDR2 FYNNEI. V was shortened by 3 bases and J by 6 bases, with 9 bases between the two germline ends. The CDR3 DNA sequence: TGTGCCAGCAGTGAGAGACGGATCAATGAGCAGTTCTTC. Translating gives CASSERRINEQFF.

This clonotype has only a few counts. This chain joins TRBV20-1 and TRBJ2-4, with 10 bases that match TRBD2. V dropped 3 bases and J dropped 7; count of bases not matched to a gene: 6. CDR1 and CDR2 (germline): DFQATT, SNEGSKA (reference sequence). CDR3 length equals 14 residues. The CDR3 DNA reads as TGCAGTGCTAGTCTAGCGGGAGTGGGGAACATTCAGTACTTC. Its protein is CSASLAGVGNIQYF.

The rearrangement links TRBV15 to TRBJ1-1, with 7 bases identical to TRBD1. The CDR3 has 17 amino acids. The ends lost 1 base at V and 0 bases at J; junction bases unmatched: 8. CDR1 and CDR2 from the germline V gene are LNHNV and YYDKDF (reference sequence). The chain's CDR3 is CATSRAGTESMNTEAFF. The CDR3 DNA is TGTGCCACCAGCAGAGCCGGGACAGAGAGCATGAACACTGAAGCTTTCTTT.

The chain uses TRBV30 and TRBJ2-7, with D uncertain. Trimming took 3 bases from V and 3 from J, leaving 18 bases between them. The CDR3 spans 15 residues. The germline CDR1 and CDR2 sequences are GTSNPN and SVGIG (reference sequence). In DNA form, the CDR3 reads TGTGCCTGGAGCACCCCCCGTAAGGGTTACTACGAGCAGTACTTC. Its translation is CAWSTPRKGYYEQYF.

This clonotype came up a few times. The chain is built from TRBV29-1 and TRBJ1-2, with 8 bases lining up with TRBD1. The CDR3 runs to 14 residues. The V and J ends lost 8 bases and 4 bases, in that order; junction bases with no gene match: 12. Germline V gene data show CDR1 as SQVTM and CDR2 as ANQGSEA. As DNA, the CDR3 is TGCAGCCAAACCAAGGACAGGGAAGTCTATGGCTACACCTTC. Its translation is CSQTKDREVYGYTF. Full variable domain (remainder filled in from reference TRBV29-1 and TRBJ1-2): SAVISQKPSRDICQRGTSLTIQCQVDSQVTMMFWYRQQPGQSLTLIATANQGSEATYESGFVIDKFPISRPNLTFSTLTVSNMSPEDSSIYLCSQTKDREVYGYTFGSGTRLTVV.

The chain couples TRBV5-1 to TRBJ2-7; tentative D call: TRBD2 (6 bases). Looked up from germline, CDR1 is SGHRS and CDR2 is YFSETQ. This CDR3 region has 15 residues. The ends were cut back, 4 bases at V and 2 bases at J, with 16 bases in the middle. The CDR3 region has the DNA TGCGCCAGCAGCCTCCAGGAGGGATATACCTACGAGCAGTACTTC. The encoded protein is CASSLQEGYTYEQYF.

This chain uses TRBV27 with TRBJ1-2, with TRBD1 matching over 10 bases. The CDR3 consists of 16 residues. Unmatched junction bases numbered 8, after V lost 1 base and J lost 6 bases. From germline, CDR1 is MNHEY and CDR2 SMNVEV (reference sequence). The CDR3 loop is CASSLFSGQGRDGYTF. In DNA form, the CDR3 reads TGTGCCAGCAGTTTATTTTCGGGACAGGGGAGAGATGGCTACACCTTC.

This clonotype was seen ten or more times. V usage is TRBV12-3 or TRBV12-4 and J usage is TRBJ2-7; 8 bases map to TRBD1. The CDR3 has 15 amino acids. V shed 6 bases and J 2 bases; nucleotides not matched to a gene: 9. This chain's CDR3 is CASSLDRGITYEQYF. CDR3 in DNA: TGTGCCAGCAGCCTAGACAGGGGAATCACCTACGAGCAGTACTTC.

This clonotype was observed a few times. The chain recombines TRBV13 with TRBJ2-6; D unclear. CDR1 PRHDT and CDR2 FYEKMQ come from the germline V gene (reference sequence). Trimming removed 5 bases at V and 3 bases at J, with 8 bases between. The CDR3 length is 14 residues. CDR3 DNA: TGTGCCAGCAGCCTTCTCGTTGGGGCCAACGTCCTGACTTTC. Translating it yields CASSLLVGANVLTF.

The rearrangement uses TRBV7-2 and TRBJ2-7; TRBD1 aligns across 7 bases. This CDR3 has 14 amino acids. V dropped 3 bases and J dropped 2; count of bases not matched to a gene: 4. Germline-derived CDR1 and CDR2 are SGHTA and FQGNSA. CDR3 nucleotides: TGTGCCAGCAGCTTTAAAGGGGGCCCCTACGAGCAGTACTTC. Protein product: CASSFKGGPYEQYF.

In its sample, this clonotype was seen a few times. The chain combines TRBV10-3 with TRBJ2-3, with 10 nucleotides matching TRBD2. V trimming: 5 bases; J trimming: 4 bases; junction bases outside the gene matches: 6. The germline V gene has CDR1 ENHRY and CDR2 SYGVKD. This CDR3 comprises 15 residues. The CDR3 DNA reads TGTGCCATCAGTTGGCTAGCGGGAGATGCAGATACGCAGTATTTT. The encoded protein is CAISWLAGDADTQYF.

The CDR3 region has the DNA TGTGCCAGCAGCAAAGGGCAGGGGCTGAACACCGGGGAGCTGTTTTTT. Encoded protein: CASSKGQGLNTGELFF. The chain links TRBV21-1 to TRBJ2-2; the D call TRBD1 from the table was never checked on the DNA. TRBV21-1 counts as a pseudogene. The CDR3 has 16 residues.

The chain has TRBV7-9 and TRBJ2-4; D not certain. This CDR3 contains 17 residues. In germline, CDR1 is SEHNR, CDR2 FQNEAQ (reference sequence). Trimming took off 5 bases at V and 0 bases at J, with 17 bases between the two ends. The CDR3 DNA reads as TGTGCCAGCAGCCCCTCATATGGCGGCGTAGCCAAAAACATTCAGTACTTC. Protein sequence: CASSPSYGGVAKNIQYF.

This clonotype was detected ten times or more. The chain has TRBV7-2 and TRBJ2-3; D might be TRBD2 (5 bases). The V end lost 1 base, the J end lost 0 bases, and 11 bases lay between the germline ends. The CDR3 spans 16 residues. Germline CDR1 SGHTA, CDR2 FQGNSA. CDR3: CASSLELASSTDTQYF. In DNA, the CDR3 is TGTGCCAGCAGCTTAGAGCTAGCATCGAGCACAGATACGCAGTATTTT.

The chain links TRBV2 to TRBJ2-7, with D possibly TRBD2 on 5 matching bases. CDR3 length: 12 amino acids. Germline V gene data show CDR1 as SNHLY and CDR2 as FYNNEI. Trimming took off 11 bases at V and 2 bases at J, with 13 bases between the two ends. This CDR3 is CACLDGAYEQYF. DNA of the CDR3: TGTGCCTGTCTCGACGGGGCCTACGAGCAGTACTTC.

The rearrangement links TRBV12-3 or TRBV12-4 to TRBJ2-3, with D possibly matching TRBD2 (6 bases). The V end was cut by 5 bases, the J end by 3 bases, with 18 bases between. The CDR3 covers 16 residues. The DNA for the CDR3 is TGTGCCAGCAGTGGATTCGGGAGAGATGGAACAGATACGCAGTATTTT. Amino acid sequence: CASSGFGRDGTDTQYF.

This chain uses TRBV18 with TRBJ2-3; D tentatively reads TRBD1 or TRBD2 (5 bases each). CDR1 is KGHSH, CDR2 LQKENI, per germline. This CDR3 is built from 16 residues. Trimming pared 2 bases from V and 5 bases from J, leaving 17 bases between. For the CDR3, the DNA is TGTGCCAGCTCACCAATATTCGGGACGGGTAGAGATACGCAGTATTTT. Translating it yields CASSPIFGTGRDTQYF. Full variable domain (remainder filled in from reference TRBV18 and TRBJ2-3): NAGVMQNPRHLVRRRGQEARLRCSPMKGHSHVYWYRQLPEEGLKFMVYLQKENIIDESGMPKERFSAEFPKEGPSILRIQQVVRGDSAAYFCASSPIFGTGRDTQYFGPGTRLTVL.